This TCR beta chain was retrieved from a study of early T cells in non-severe SARS-CoV-2 infection. As for the study in general: Sequencing used unsorted whole-blood bulk RNA, so chains lack pairing.

The library protocol tagged individual cDNA molecules with unique molecular identifiers. TCRdb re-analysed the 5' RACE reads in MiXCR, keeping a single row per CDR3 protein. The sample has tens of thousands of distinct CDR3 sequences; about 10% are singletons. The sequence was obtained from an adult who was a healthcare worker with PCR-confirmed SARS-CoV-2 infection or an uninfected control (not recorded which). The input for sequencing was whole blood, taken at baseline.

The CDR3: CASSLVGTESYNEQFF. Written as DNA, the CDR3 is TGTGCCAGCAGCTTAGTGGGCACGGAGTCCTACAATGAGCAGTTCTTC. This sequence joins TRBV7-3 and TRBJ2-1; D not certain. The germline CDR1 and CDR2 sequences are SGHTA and FQGTGA. This CDR3 contains 16 residues. V was trimmed by 2 bases and J by 1 base, leaving 12 bases between them.